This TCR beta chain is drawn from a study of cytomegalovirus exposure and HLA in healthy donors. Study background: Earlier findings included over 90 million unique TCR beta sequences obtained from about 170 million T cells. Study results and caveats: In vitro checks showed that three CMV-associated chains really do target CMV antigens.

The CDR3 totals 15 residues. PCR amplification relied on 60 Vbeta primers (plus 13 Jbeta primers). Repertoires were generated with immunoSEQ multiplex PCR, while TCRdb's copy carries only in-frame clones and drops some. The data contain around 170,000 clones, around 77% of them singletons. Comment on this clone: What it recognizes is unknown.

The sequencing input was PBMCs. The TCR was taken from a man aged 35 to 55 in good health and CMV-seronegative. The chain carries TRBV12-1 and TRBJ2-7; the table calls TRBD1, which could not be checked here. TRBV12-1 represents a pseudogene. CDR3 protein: CASSPPGQDYYEQYF. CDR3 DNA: TGTGCCAGCAGCCCACCGGGACAGGACTACTACGAGCAGTACTTC.